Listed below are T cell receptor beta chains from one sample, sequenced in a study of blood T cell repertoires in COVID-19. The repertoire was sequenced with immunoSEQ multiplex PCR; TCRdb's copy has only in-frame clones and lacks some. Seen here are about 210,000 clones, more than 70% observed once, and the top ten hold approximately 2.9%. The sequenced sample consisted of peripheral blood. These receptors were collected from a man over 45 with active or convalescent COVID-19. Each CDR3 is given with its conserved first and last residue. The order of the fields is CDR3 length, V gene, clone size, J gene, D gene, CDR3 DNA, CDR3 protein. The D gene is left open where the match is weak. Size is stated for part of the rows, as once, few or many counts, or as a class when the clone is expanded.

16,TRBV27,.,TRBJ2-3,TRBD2,TGTGCCAGCAGTCCCCTGGGACTAGCGTCCGCAGATACGCAGTATTTT,CASSPLGLASADTQYF
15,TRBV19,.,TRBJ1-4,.,TGTGCCAGTAATACAGTTGGAACAACTAATGAAAAACTGTTTTTT,CASNTVGTTNEKLFF
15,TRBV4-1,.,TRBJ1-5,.,TGCGCCAGCAGCCAACGGGCAGGGGCCGGGCAGCCCCAGCATTTT,CASSQRAGAGQPQHF
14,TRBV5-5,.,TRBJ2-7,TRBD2,TGTGCCAGCGGTCGGAGCCCTGGGAGGGACGAGCAGTACTTC,CASGRSPGRDEQYF
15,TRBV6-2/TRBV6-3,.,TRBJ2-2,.,TGTGCCAGCAGCTCCTTGGGGGCCGGGGCCGGGGAGCTGTTTTTT,CASSSLGAGAGELFF
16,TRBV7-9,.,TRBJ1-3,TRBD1,TGTGCCAGCAGATCCTTTACAGGGGGCACTGGAAACACCATATATTTT,CASRSFTGGTGNTIYF
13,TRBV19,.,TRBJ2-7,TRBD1,TGTGCCAGTACTGGGGACAGCTCCTACGAGCAGTACTTC,CASTGDSSYEQYF
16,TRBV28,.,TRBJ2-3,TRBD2,TGTGCCAGCAGGGCAAGGAGGACTAGCGGCACAGATACGCAGTATTTT,CASRARRTSGTDTQYF
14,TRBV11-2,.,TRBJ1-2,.,TGTGCCAGCAGCGCCGGGGGAAGTTGGTATGGCTACACCTTC,CASSAGGSWYGYTF
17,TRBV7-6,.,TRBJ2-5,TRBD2,TGTGCCAGCAGCTTTATATTGGAGCGGGGGGGAAAAGAGACCCAGTACTTC,CASSFILERGGKETQYF
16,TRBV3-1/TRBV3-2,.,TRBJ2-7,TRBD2,TGTGCCAGCAGCCAAGTGGATGCTAGCGGGAATAACGAGCAGTACTTC,CASSQVDASGNNEQYF
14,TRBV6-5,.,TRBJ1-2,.,TGTGCCAGCAGTCAGCACCAGGGTAACTATGGCTACACCTTC,CASSQHQGNYGYTF
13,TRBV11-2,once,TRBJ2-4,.,TGTGCCAGCAGCTTAGCCCCCGCAGGGGCCCAGTACTTC,CASSLAPAGAQYF
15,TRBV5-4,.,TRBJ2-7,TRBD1,TGTGCCAGCAGCTTTGGGACAGGGATTACCTACGAGCAGTACTTC,CASSFGTGITYEQYF
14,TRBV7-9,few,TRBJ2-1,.,TGTGCCAGCAGCGTAGGGAGTCATTACAATGAGCAGTTCTTC,CASSVGSHYNEQFF
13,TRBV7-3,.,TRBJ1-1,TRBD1,TGTGCCAGCTCGGGACAGGCCCGCACTGAAGCTTTCTTT,CASSGQARTEAFF
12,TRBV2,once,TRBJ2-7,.,TGTGCCAGCAGTATAGAGACCTACGAGCAGTACTTC,CASSIETYEQYF
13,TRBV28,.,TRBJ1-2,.,TGTGCCAGCAGGTACACGGGTAACTATGGCTACACCTTC,CASRYTGNYGYTF
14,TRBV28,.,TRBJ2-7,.,TGTGCCAGCAGCACAACAGGGATAAGGCACGAGCAGTACTTC,CASSTTGIRHEQYF
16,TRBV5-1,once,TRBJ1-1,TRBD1,TGCGCCAGCAGCACAACAGGGGTGAAAGATAACACTGAAGCTTTCTTT,CASSTTGVKDNTEAFF
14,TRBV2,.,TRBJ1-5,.,TGTGCCAGCAGTGACGCCGGAGACAATCAGCCCCAGCATTTT,CASSDAGDNQPQHF
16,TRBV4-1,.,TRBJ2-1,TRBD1,TGCGCCAGCAGCGCAGGGGGAATGAGGGGGTACAATGAGCAGTTCTTC,CASSAGGMRGYNEQFF
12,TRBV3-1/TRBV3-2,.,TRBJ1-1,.,TGTGCCGTTGCCTTCGGGGGTATCGGAGCTTTCTTT,CAVAFGGIGAFF
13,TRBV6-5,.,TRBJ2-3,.,TGTGCCAGCCCCAGCGGAAGCACAGATACGCAGTATTTT,CASPSGSTDTQYF
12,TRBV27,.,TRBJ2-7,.,TGTGCCAGCAGTTTAGGAGACGGCGAGCAGTACTTC,CASSLGDGEQYF
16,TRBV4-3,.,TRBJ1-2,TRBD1,TGCGCCAGCAGCAACGGACAGGGGGCGCCCAGCTATGGCTACACCTTC,CASSNGQGAPSYGYTF
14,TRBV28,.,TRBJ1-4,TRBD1,TGTGCCAGCACCGAAGGGACAGGGCGTGAAAAACTGTTTTTT,CASTEGTGREKLFF
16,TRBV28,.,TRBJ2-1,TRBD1,TGTGCCAGCAGTTTATCCCCAACAGGGGCCGACAATGAGCAGTTCTTC,CASSLSPTGADNEQFF